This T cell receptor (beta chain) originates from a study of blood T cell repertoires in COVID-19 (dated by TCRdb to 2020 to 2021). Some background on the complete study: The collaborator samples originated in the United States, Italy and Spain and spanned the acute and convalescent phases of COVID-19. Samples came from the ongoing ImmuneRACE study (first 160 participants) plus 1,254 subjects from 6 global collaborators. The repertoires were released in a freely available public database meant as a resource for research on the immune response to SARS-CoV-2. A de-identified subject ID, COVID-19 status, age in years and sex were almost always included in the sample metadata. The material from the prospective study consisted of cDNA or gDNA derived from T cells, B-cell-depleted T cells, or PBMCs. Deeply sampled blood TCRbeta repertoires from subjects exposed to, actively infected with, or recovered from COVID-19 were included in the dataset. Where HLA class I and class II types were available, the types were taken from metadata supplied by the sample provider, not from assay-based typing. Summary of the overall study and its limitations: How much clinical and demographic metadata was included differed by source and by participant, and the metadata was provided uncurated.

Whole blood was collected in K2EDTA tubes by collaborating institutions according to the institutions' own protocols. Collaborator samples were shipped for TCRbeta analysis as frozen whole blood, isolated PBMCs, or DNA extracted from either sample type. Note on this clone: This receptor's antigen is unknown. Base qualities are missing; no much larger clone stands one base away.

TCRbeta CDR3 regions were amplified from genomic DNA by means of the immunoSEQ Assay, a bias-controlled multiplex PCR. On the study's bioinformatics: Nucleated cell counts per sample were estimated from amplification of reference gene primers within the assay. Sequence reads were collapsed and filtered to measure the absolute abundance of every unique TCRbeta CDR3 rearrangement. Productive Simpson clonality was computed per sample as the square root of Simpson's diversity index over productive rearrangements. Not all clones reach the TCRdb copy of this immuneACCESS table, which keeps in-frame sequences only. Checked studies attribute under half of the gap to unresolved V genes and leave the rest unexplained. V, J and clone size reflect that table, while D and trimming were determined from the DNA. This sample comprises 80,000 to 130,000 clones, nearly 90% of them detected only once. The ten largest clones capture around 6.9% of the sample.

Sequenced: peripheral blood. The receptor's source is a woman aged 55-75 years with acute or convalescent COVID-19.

This receptor carries the CDR3 CAWSVVAGITDTQYF. Here is the DNA: TGTGCCTGGAGTGTAGTCGCGGGGATCACAGATACGCAGTATTTT. The chain couples TRBV30 to TRBJ2-3, with TRBD2 perhaps the D gene, on 6 matching bases. Inclusive of the bounding cysteine and phenylalanine, the CDR3 is 15 residues long. The kept DNA is CDR3 alone, 45 bases in frame from the first base. CDR1 and CDR2 were assigned from the germline V gene (reference sequence) as GTSNPN and SVGIG. Cut back by 0 bases and 2 bases, the V and J ends lie 12 bases apart.